These 11 T cell receptor beta chains share one sample of origin, sequenced in a study of T cell changes during pregnancy in multiple sclerosis (dated by TCRdb to between 2017 and 2020). The receptor library was made with the immunoSEQ multiplex PCR assay. The table comes from immuneACCESS by way of TCRdb, which keeps in-frame sequences with V and J called. Part of the clones is missing from these tables; in studies checked, under half for an unresolved V gene and the rest for unknown reasons. This sample gives around 100,000 clones in total; 90% of them show up just once. Of the sample, under 0.8% is held by the ten largest clones. The sample was peripheral blood, taken in the second trimester of pregnancy. The source is a female donor in good health, enrolled as a control in a pregnancy study.

Concerning this clone: Mismatch with germline at one junction end may stem from a read error. The rearrangement uses TRBV7-7 and TRBJ2-3; 14 bases line up with TRBD2. This CDR3 spans 16 amino acids. CDR1 SSHAT and CDR2 FNYEAQ come from the germline V gene (reference sequence). The CDR3, as DNA: TGTGCTAGCAGCATGGGACTAGCGGGAGCGGAAGATACGCAGTATTTT. Its translation is CASSMGLAGAEDTQYF.

The genes are TRBV7-2 and TRBJ2-5, with 9 bases matching TRBD2. V was pared by 3 bases and J by 4 bases, with 9 bases of the junction left unmatched. The germline gives CDR1 SGHTA, CDR2 FQGNSA. This CDR3 region has 16 residues. The CDR3 here is CASSLGGGRALETQYF. In DNA, the CDR3 is TGTGCCAGCAGCTTGGGGGGCGGGAGGGCCTTAGAGACCCAGTACTTC.

This chain joins TRBV7-8 and TRBJ1-2; 7 bases line up with TRBD1. The length of the CDR3 is 16 residues. Trimming at V came to 0 bases and at J to 0 bases, leaving 4 bases not matched to a gene. Germline V CDR1 and CDR2: SGHVS, FQNEAQ. The CDR3 sequence: CASSLAGTVSNYGYTF. CDR3 coding DNA: TGTGCCAGCAGCTTAGCTGGGACAGTCTCTAACTATGGCTACACCTTC.

The J gene is TRBJ2-5, the V gene TRBV7-2, with D maybe TRBD2 (5 bases). The V and J ends lost 8 bases and 4 bases respectively, with 11 bases between them. The CDR3 loop spans 12 amino acids. Germline CDR1 SGHTA, CDR2 FQGNSA. The CDR3 is CASLAGGETQYF. The CDR3, as DNA: TGTGCCAGCTTGGCGGGTGGAGAGACCCAGTACTTC.

The sample holds one count of this clone. The genes are TRBV14 and TRBJ1-2; a possible D gene is TRBD1 (5 bases). Germline-derived CDR1 and CDR2 are SGHDN and FVKESK. V was cut by 0 bases and J by 4 bases, with 12 bases left in between. This CDR3 is 15 amino acids long. The CDR3 loop reads CASSQDLGQAYGYTF. Here the CDR3 DNA reads TGTGCCAGCAGCCAAGACTTAGGACAAGCCTATGGCTACACCTTC.

This clone was observed once. The chain combines TRBV13 with TRBJ2-7; unclear D gene. The V end was cut by 5 bases, the J end by 6 bases, with 20 bases between. CDR1 is PRHDT and CDR2 is FYEKMQ in the germline V gene (reference sequence). The CDR3 totals 15 residues. The DNA for the CDR3 is TGTGCCAGCAGCCGAACGACAAATCCCAAGGCCGAGCAGTACTTC. Encoded protein: CASSRTTNPKAEQYF.

The genes are TRBV5-1 and TRBJ2-2, with TRBD1 matching over 7 bases. After removal of 7 bases from V and 1 base from J, the junction contained 4 bases not matched to a gene. CDR3 length equals 14 residues. The germline CDR1 and CDR2 sequences are SGHRS and YFSETQ. CDR3 residues: CASGQGVNTGELFF. CDR3 sequence (DNA): TGCGCCAGCGGGCAGGGGGTGAACACCGGGGAGCTGTTTTTT.

The chain couples TRBV5-1 to TRBJ2-2; 9 bases map to TRBD1. The CDR3 contains 15 residues. V lost 2 bases to trimming and J lost 6 bases; unmatched junction nucleotides: 5. Per germline, CDR1 SGHRS and CDR2 YFSETQ. The CDR3 DNA sequence: TGCGCCAGCAGCTTCGGGACAGGGATTGCCGGGGAGCTGTTTTTT. Protein product: CASSFGTGIAGELFF. The complete variable domain, with remaining parts taken from reference TRBV5-1 and TRBJ2-2, reads KAGVTQTPRYLIKTRGQQVTLSCSPISGHRSVSWYQQTPGQGLQFLFEYFSETQRNKGNFPGRFSGRQFSNSRSEMNVSTLELGDSALYLCASSFGTGIAGELFFGEGSRLTVL.

For the CDR3, the DNA is TGTGCCTCCCATAGGACGGGGACCTACGAGCAGTACTTC. Its protein is CASHRTGTYEQYF. The chain employs TRBV30 and TRBJ2-7; a possible D gene is TRBD2 (5 bases). Between the trimmed V and J ends, which lost 7 bases and 2 bases, there was a span of 15 bases. This CDR3 has 13 amino acids. Germline V gene sequence: CDR1 GTSNPN, CDR2 SVGIG (reference sequence).

The V call is TRBV18, the J call TRBJ1-4, with TRBD1 matching 9 bases. The V gene's germline CDR1 is KGHSH and CDR2 LQKENI. V dropped 6 bases and J dropped 3; count of bases not matched to a gene: 5. This CDR3 comprises 15 residues. The CDR3 DNA reads TGTGCCAGCTCGCTCGACAGGGGGGCTAATGAAAAACTGTTTTTT. It yields the protein CASSLDRGANEKLFF.

The chain carries TRBV6-4 and TRBJ2-6; no reliable D call. With 0 bases removed from V and 1 base from J, the gap between germline ends came to 10 bases. This CDR3 spans 17 amino acids. CDR1 and CDR2 from the germline V gene are MRHNA and SNTAGT. CDR3 nucleotides: TGTGCCAGCAGTGACTCCCAGGTTGGGTCTGGGGCCAACGTCCTGACTTTC. It yields the protein CASSDSQVGSGANVLTF.